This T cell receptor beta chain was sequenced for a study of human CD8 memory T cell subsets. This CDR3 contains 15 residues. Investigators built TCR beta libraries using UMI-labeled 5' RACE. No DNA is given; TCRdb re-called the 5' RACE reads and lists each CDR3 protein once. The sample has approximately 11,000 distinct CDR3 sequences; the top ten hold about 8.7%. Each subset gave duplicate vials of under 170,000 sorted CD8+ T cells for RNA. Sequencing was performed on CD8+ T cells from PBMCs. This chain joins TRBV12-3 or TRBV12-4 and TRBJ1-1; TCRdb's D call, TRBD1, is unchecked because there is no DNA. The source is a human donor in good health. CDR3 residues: CASSTLGQVNTEAFF.